The clone carrying this T cell receptor (beta chain) was seen repeatedly, ten times or more. Its antigen is unknown. The record originates from a study of molecular identifiers for immune sequencing clone quantification. Via MiXCR, TCRdb re-called the PCR reads, giving one row per CDR3 protein. The table has 35,000 or so distinct CDR3 sequences, 15% to 20% seen once. For naive CD8 T cells, sorting used the CD8+CD4-CCR7+CD45RA+ phenotype. CDR3 length: 15 residues. V was pared by 7 bases and J by 5 bases, with 12 bases of the junction left unmatched. Whole-study results and caveats: Effector cells kept over 98% of their molecules in clones above 20 RNA copies, while naive cells kept under 1% there.

The sample consisted of naive CD8+ T cells from blood, with Jurkat cell RNA spiked in. The subset denotes: FACS-sorted CD8+CD4-CCR7+CD45RA+ naive T cells. The clonotype was recovered from a human donor in good health. Some libraries in this study had Jurkat cell RNA spiked in. This chain uses TRBV12-3 or TRBV12-4 with TRBJ2-5, with 8 positions matching TRBD1. CDR3 in amino acids: CASTLDRGRYETQYF. CDR3 nucleotide sequence: TGTGCCAGCACCTTAGACAGGGGAAGGTATGAGACCCAGTACTTC.